This record covers a single TCR beta chain. This specimen belongs to a study of immune cell composition in non-small cell lung cancer. Using immunoSEQ multiplex PCR, the repertoire was profiled, and TCRdb retains in-frame clones only, with some absent. The sample consists of some 2,100 clones, 88% of them appearing once. This receptor was identified in a human donor with non-small cell lung cancer. Input material: lung tumor tissue.

The CDR3 DNA follows: TGTGCCAGCAGGGGAGCGGTCGTCGGCACAGATACGCAGTATTTT. This translates into CASRGAVVGTDTQYF. The chain links TRBV28 to TRBJ2-3; tentatively, D is TRBD2 (5 bases). Trimming pared 6 bases from V and 1 base from J, leaving 14 bases between. The CDR3 loop spans 15 amino acids. Germline lookup yields CDR1 MDHEN and CDR2 SYDVKM.